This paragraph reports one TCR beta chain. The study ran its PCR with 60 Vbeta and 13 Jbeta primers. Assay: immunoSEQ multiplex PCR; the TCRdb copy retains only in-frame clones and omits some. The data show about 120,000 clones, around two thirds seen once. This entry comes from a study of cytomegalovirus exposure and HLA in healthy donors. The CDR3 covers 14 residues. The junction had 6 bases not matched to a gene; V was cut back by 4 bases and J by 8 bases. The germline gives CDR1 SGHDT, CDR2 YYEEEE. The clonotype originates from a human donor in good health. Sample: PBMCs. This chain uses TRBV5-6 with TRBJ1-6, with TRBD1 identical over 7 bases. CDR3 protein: CASSIGDRYSPLHF. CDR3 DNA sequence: TGTGCCAGCAGCATCGGGGACAGATATTCACCCCTCCACTTT.